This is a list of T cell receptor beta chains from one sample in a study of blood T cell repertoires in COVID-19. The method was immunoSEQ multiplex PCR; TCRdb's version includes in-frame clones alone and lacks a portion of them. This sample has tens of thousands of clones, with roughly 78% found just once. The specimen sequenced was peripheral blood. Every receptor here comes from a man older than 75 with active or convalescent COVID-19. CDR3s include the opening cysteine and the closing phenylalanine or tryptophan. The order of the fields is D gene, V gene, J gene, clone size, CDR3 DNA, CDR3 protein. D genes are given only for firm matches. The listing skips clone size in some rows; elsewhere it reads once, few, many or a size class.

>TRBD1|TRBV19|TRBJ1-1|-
TGTGCCAGTAGTACCCGACAGGGGATTGAAGCTTTCTTT
CASSTRQGIEAFF
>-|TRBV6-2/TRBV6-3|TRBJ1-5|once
TGTGCCAGCAGTTACGGATCTTGGGCCCTGGGCAATCAGCCCCAGCATTTT
CASSYGSWALGNQPQHF
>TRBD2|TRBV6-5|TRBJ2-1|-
TGTGCCAGCAGTTCTACACTAGCGGGATCTTACAATGAGCAGTTCTTC
CASSSTLAGSYNEQFF
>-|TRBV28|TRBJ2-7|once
TGTGCCAGCAGTGCGAGCGGGACAGGAGGCTACGAGCAGTACTTC
CASSASGTGGYEQYF
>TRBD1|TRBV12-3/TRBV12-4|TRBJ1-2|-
TGTGCCAGCAGTCCGGGACAGCCGAAAGGCTACACCTTC
CASSPGQPKGYTF
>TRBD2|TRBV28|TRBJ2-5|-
TGTGCCAGCAAGGGAGCGGGAGTCGTCTACCAAGAGACCCAGTACTTC
CASKGAGVVYQETQYF
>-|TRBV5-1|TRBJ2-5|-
TGCGCCAGCAGCTTGGAATCGACTAATACCCAGTACTTC
CASSLESTNTQYF
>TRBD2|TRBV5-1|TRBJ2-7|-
TGCGCCAGCAGCACGCGTCTAGCGGGAGGACTTTACGAGCAGTACTTC
CASSTRLAGGLYEQYF
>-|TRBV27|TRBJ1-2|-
TGTGCCAGCAGTCTCCCTAGCATCTATGGCTACACCTTC
CASSLPSIYGYTF
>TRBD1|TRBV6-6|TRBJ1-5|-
TGTGCCAGCAGTTACGACAGGGAAGATCAGCCCCAGCATTTT
CASSYDREDQPQHF
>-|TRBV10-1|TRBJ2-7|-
TGCGCCAGCAGTGAGTCGAGACAGGCTTGCGCCGAGCAGTACTTC
CASSESRQACAEQYF
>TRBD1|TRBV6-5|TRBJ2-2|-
TGTGCCAGCAGTTACCCCTCAGGGGGCCCCGGGGAGCTGTTTTTT
CASSYPSGGPGELFF
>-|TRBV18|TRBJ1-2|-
TGTGCCAGCTCACCACTTACGTCTATGACAGCCAGATATGGCTACACCTTC
CASSPLTSMTARYGYTF
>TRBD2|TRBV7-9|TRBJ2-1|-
TGTGCCAGCAGCCCCGGGCACGGCCTAGCGGCCTACAATGAGCAGTTCTTC
CASSPGHGLAAYNEQFF
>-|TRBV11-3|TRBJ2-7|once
TGTGCCAGCAGCTTACAGGGTAAGGACGAGCAGTACTTC
CASSLQGKDEQYF
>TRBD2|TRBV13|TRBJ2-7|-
TGTGCCAGCAGCTTAAGCGATCTAGCGGGGGCCAGAGGGGAGCAGTACTTC
CASSLSDLAGARGEQYF
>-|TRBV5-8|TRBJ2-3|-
TGTGCCAGCGCCTTTGGGTCTAGCGACACAGATACGCAGTATTTT
CASAFGSSDTDTQYF
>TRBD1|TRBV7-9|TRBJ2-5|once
TGTGCCAGCAGCTTAGGGGCAGGGGGAACGCAAGAGACCCAGTACTTC
CASSLGAGGTQETQYF
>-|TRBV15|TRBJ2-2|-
TGTGCCACCAGCAGAGAGGCGGCCATGGGTGCCGGGGAGCTGTTTTTT
CATSREAAMGAGELFF
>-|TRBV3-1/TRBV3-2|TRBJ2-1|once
TGTGCCAGCAGCCCCCTGGCCCGAGGTAGCTCCTACAATGAGCAGTTCTTC
CASSPLARGSSYNEQFF
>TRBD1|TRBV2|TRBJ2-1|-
TGTGCCAGCAGTGTAATGGGGCAGGGGGTGTACAATGAGCAGTTCTTC
CASSVMGQGVYNEQFF
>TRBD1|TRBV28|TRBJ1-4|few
TGTGCCAGCAGTCCCCGAGGGGGCATCTCTCTAATATTT
CASSPRGGISLIF
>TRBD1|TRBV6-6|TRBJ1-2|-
TGTGCCAGCAGTCTGACGGGACAGGGGAACTATGGCTACACCTTC
CASSLTGQGNYGYTF
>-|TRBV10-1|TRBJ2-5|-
TGCGCCAGCAGTGAGTCGATCCGATCGGCCCAGTACTTC
CASSESIRSAQYF
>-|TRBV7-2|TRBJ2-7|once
TGTGCCAGCAGCTGGAGTTCGTCCGAGCAGTACTTC
CASSWSSSEQYF
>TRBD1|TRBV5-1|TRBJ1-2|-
TGCGCCAGCAGCCAATCCGGGACAGCGAATGGCTACACCTTC
CASSQSGTANGYTF
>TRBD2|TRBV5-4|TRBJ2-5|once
TGTGCCAGCAGCTTGGGGCGGGAGGGCCACGAGACCCAGTACTTC
CASSLGREGHETQYF
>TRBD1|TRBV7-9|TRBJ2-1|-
TGTGCCAGCAGCTTAAGGGGGCTAAGGCTCGATGAGCAGTTCTTC
CASSLRGLRLDEQFF
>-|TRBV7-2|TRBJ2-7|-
TGTGCCAGCAGCTTAGACAGTCTTGCCTACGAGCAGTACTTC
CASSLDSLAYEQYF
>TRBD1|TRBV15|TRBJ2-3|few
TGTGCCACCAGCGGCCGGGACAGGGTGAAAGATACGCAGTATTTT
CATSGRDRVKDTQYF
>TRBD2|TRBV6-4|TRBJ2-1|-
TGTGCCAGCAAGGCTAGCGGGACCAATGAGCAGTTCTTC
CASKASGTNEQFF
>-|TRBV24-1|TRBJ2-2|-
TGTGCCACCAGTGACCCAGGGTACGGGGAGCTGTTTTTT
CATSDPGYGELFF
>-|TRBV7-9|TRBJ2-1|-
TGTGCCAGCAGCCGGACTCCCGGGGAGCAGTTCTTC
CASSRTPGEQFF
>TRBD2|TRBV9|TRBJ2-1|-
TGTGCCAGCAGCCCCGGACTAGCGGGAGCGAACAATGAGCAGTTCTTC
CASSPGLAGANNEQFF
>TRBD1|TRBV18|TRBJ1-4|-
TGTGCCAGCTCACCCGGGACAGATGAAAAACTGTTTTTT
CASSPGTDEKLFF
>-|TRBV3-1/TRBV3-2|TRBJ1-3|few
TGTGCCAGCAGCCAAGGCCATCGGAGCTCCTCTGGAAACACCATATATTTT
CASSQGHRSSSGNTIYF
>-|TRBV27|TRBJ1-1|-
TGTGCCAGCAGTTTCGCCCCGGGGGCTGAAGCTTTCTTT
CASSFAPGAEAFF
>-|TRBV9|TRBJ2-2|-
TGTGCCAGCAGCGTAGCGGGAGACATCGGGGAGCTGTTTTTT
CASSVAGDIGELFF
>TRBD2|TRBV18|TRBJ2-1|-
TGTGCCAGCTCACCACCTAGCGGGAGGCAGGGCAATGAGCAGTTCTTC
CASSPPSGRQGNEQFF
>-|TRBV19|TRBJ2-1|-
TGTGCCAGTAGTATAGGTTTGGTAGGGACTTACAATGAGCAGTTCTTC
CASSIGLVGTYNEQFF
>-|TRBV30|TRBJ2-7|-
TGTGCCTGGAGTAAGGGGGGGACTTACGAGCAGTACTTC
CAWSKGGTYEQYF
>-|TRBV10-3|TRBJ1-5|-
TGTGCCATCAGTGAGCGGGGAGGGGCGGAACAGCCCCAGCATTTT
CAISERGGAEQPQHF
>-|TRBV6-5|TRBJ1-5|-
TGTGCCAGCAAAGAGCGGGGTTTTAGCAATCAGCCCCAGCATTTT
CASKERGFSNQPQHF